The source of this T cell receptor (beta chain) is a study of beta chain features in type 1 diabetes. Reverse transcribing all isolated RNA meant expressed TCRB transcripts were sequenced. Produced via immunoSEQ multiplex PCR; TCRdb's table is partial and in-frame only. The data show around 340,000 clones, with 8% seen just once and 0.44% held by the top ten. General study findings and limits: For cells with high TCR expression, cDNA sequencing could yield over-representation. Type 1 diabetes patients had fewer VDJ junction insertions and more deletions.

As to this clone: Its antigen remains unknown.

Donors contributed one heparinised blood draw apiece, averaging about 120 mL. Purity exceeded 98% in all sorted populations. This CDR3 has 11 residues. Germline assignment: CDR1 SEHNR and CDR2 FQNEAQ (reference sequence). Sequences were obtained from central memory CD4+ T cells from blood. This TCR was sampled from a young woman in good health. The genes are TRBV7-9 and TRBJ2-5; no clear D. The CDR3 sequence is CGVGAQETQYF. DNA of the CDR3: TGTGGGGTGGGTGCACAAGAGACCCAGTACTTC.